This T cell receptor (beta chain) was profiled in a study of liver allograft versus peripheral blood T cells. Study as a whole: Graft-liver T cell receptor repertoires were compared against recipient peripheral blood repertoires. Regarding the study as a whole: Intragraft liver T cell receptor repertoires reportedly differed from peripheral blood repertoires.

There are a few counts of this clonotype. Its antigen remains unidentified. TCRdb re-analysed the reads in MiXCR, keeping a single row per CDR3 protein. The table shows 6,500 to 9,500 distinct CDR3 sequences, with under 20% occurring only once. In germline, CDR1 is DFQATT, CDR2 SNEGSKA (reference sequence). Trimming cost V 3 bases and J 2 bases, with 8 bases left between them. This CDR3 has 13 amino acids. This chain uses TRBV20-1 with TRBJ1-5, with D unclear. This clonotype originated in a human patient who had a liver transplant. Some T cells may have originated in the graft donor. The chain's CDR3 is CSASGERNQPQHF. In DNA form, the CDR3 reads TGCAGTGCTAGTGGGGAGCGCAATCAGCCCCAGCATTTT.